These 25 T cell receptor beta chains were all obtained from the same sample, sequenced in a study of shared T cell receptors in the human thymus (dated by TCRdb to the early 2020s). The receptor library was made with the immunoSEQ multiplex PCR assay. In TCRdb, the immuneACCESS table is reduced to in-frame sequences with V and J assigned. These tables do not hold every clone; where another copy was compared, an unresolved V gene accounts for under half, and the others remain unexplained. In all, the sample holds hundreds of thousands of clones, and more than 75% of those were seen once. Roughly 0.013% of the sample belongs to the ten largest clones. The sample was also linked to a second study, of human thymus T cells.

The sample comprised thymocytes. The receptors originated from a boy under three years old with a congenital heart defect. Donor details come from another sample of the same person, matched by shared clones.

The count of this clone is one. The chain carries TRBV7-6 and TRBJ2-3, with a possible D match to TRBD2 (5 bases). The CDR3 covers 21 residues. From germline, CDR1 is SGHVS and CDR2 FNYEAQ. The V end was cut by 2 bases, the J end by 0 bases, with 27 bases between. CDR3 amino acids: CASSLLGSWGLEPSSTDTQYF. The CDR3 DNA sequence: TGTGCCAGCAGCTTATTAGGGAGTTGGGGATTGGAGCCCTCTAGCACAGATACGCAGTATTTT.

V gene TRBV19 combines with J gene TRBJ2-3; 11 positions match TRBD2. This CDR3 region has 15 residues. CDR1 LNHDA and CDR2 SQIVND come from the germline V gene (reference sequence). J gave up 7 bases and V 8 bases, and 11 bases lay outside the gene matches. The CDR3 nucleotides read TGTGCCAGTTCTAAGGGGGGGACTAGCGGCAATACGCAGTATTTT. Amino acids: CASSKGGTSGNTQYF.

The chain links TRBV25-1 to TRBJ1-3; D remains ambiguous. Trimming cost V 8 bases and J 4 bases, with 15 bases left between them. The CDR3 runs to 14 residues. The germline CDR1 and CDR2 sequences are MGHDK and SYGVNS. CDR3 sequence: CASGRGDRGNTIYF. The CDR3 DNA is TGTGCCAGCGGGCGGGGTGACCGAGGAAACACCATATATTTT.

The rearrangement links TRBV25-1 to TRBJ1-1; 7 bases align to TRBD1. Looked up from germline, CDR1 is MGHDK and CDR2 is SYGVNS. Unmatched junction bases numbered 8, after V lost 4 bases and J lost 3 bases. There are 15 residues in the CDR3. The CDR3 loop reads CASSVTGDGYTEAFF. In DNA, the CDR3 is TGTGCCAGCAGTGTTACAGGGGACGGGTACACTGAAGCTTTCTTT. The variable domain in full, completed from reference TRBV25-1 and TRBJ1-1, reads EADIYQTPRYLVIGTGKKITLECSQTMGHDKMYWYQQDPGMELHLIHYSYGVNSTEKGDLSSESTVSRIRTEHFPLTLESARPSHTSQYLCASSVTGDGYTEAFFGQGTRLTVV.

The chain joins TRBV5-8 to TRBJ1-1; 8 bases fit TRBD1. The CDR3 sequence is 14 residues long. J lost 1 base, V lost 5 bases, and 4 bases had no gene match. Germline V gene sequence: CDR1 SGHTS, CDR2 YDEGEE. The CDR3 protein is CASRAGTGNTEAFF. The CDR3 region has the DNA TGTGCCAGCAGGGCCGGGACAGGGAACACTGAAGCTTTCTTT.

This chain joins TRBV11-2 and TRBJ2-7; 13 bases are shared with TRBD2. This CDR3 contains 15 residues. Germline V lookup: CDR1 SGHAT, CDR2 FQNNGV. V was pared by 5 bases and J by 2 bases, with 3 bases of the junction left unmatched. DNA for the CDR3: TGTGCCAGCAGCCCCGGGACTAGCGGGGCCTACGAGCAGTACTTC. It specifies CASSPGTSGAYEQYF.

The chain is built from TRBV11-2 and TRBJ1-1; D unclear. The CDR3 is 13 residues long. Trimming removed 5 bases at V and 5 bases at J, with 12 bases between. CDR1 and CDR2 (germline): SGHAT, FQNNGV. CDR3 protein: CASSHTAGTEAFF. CDR3 DNA sequence: TGTGCCAGCAGCCACACTGCGGGAACTGAAGCTTTCTTT.

The CDR3 nucleotides are TGTGCCAGCAGCTTTAACAGGGAAAGCTACGAGCAGTACTTC. Amino acid sequence: CASSFNRESYEQYF. This chain connects TRBV5-4 to TRBJ2-7; D possibly corresponds to TRBD1 (6 bases). This CDR3 contains 14 residues. Germline CDR1 and CDR2: SGHNT and YYREEE (reference sequence). V shed 2 bases and J shed 3 bases, with 12 bases lying between them.

This sequence joins TRBV10-1 and TRBJ2-1, with D hard to call. The CDR3 loop spans 15 amino acids. Trimming pared 2 bases from V and 4 bases from J, leaving 12 bases between. Germline CDR1 reads WNHNN; CDR2 reads SYGVQD (reference sequence). The CDR3 loop reads CASSEEQPFYNEQFF. CDR3 DNA sequence: TGCGCCAGCAGTGAGGAACAGCCCTTTTACAATGAGCAGTTCTTC.

Points on this clone: Within the sample, other DNA sequences also encode this same CDR3. The chain couples TRBV25-1 to TRBJ2-7, with 8 bases fitting TRBD1. The CDR3 runs to 16 residues. Germline loops: CDR1 MGHDK, CDR2 SYGVNS. V shed 2 bases and J 4 bases; nucleotides not matched to a gene: 10. CDR3 bases: TGTGCCAGCAGTGAAGGATCCGGGACAGGTACTTACGAGCAGTACTTC. This translates into CASSEGSGTGTYEQYF.

This clone was found once. The chain combines TRBV27 with TRBJ1-1, with 9 bases matching TRBD1. CDR1 MNHEY and CDR2 SMNVEV come from the germline V gene (reference sequence). The CDR3 is 16 residues long. J was trimmed by 1 base and V by 4 bases; bases with no gene match: 7. The CDR3 DNA sequence: TGTGCCAGCAGTTCGCACAGGGGGCGTAGGAACACTGAAGCTTTCTTT. It translates to CASSSHRGRRNTEAFF.

The rearrangement joins TRBV10-2 to TRBJ1-2, with 8 bases aligning to TRBD1. The CDR3 covers 14 residues. CDR1 is WSHSY, CDR2 SAAADI, per germline. The V and J ends lost 8 bases and 3 bases, in that order; junction bases with no gene match: 8. The CDR3 region is CASRPTGGDYGYTF. The CDR3 DNA follows: TGCGCCAGCCGGCCCACAGGGGGGGACTATGGCTACACCTTC.

The J gene is TRBJ2-7, the V gene TRBV7-3; the D gene is possibly TRBD1 (6 bases). Trimming left V 3 bases short and J 5 bases short, with 20 bases between. Germline-derived CDR1 and CDR2 are SGHTA and FQGTGA. The CDR3 loop spans 16 amino acids. The CDR3 is CASSFPWRRGGHEQYF. CDR3 nucleotide sequence: TGTGCCAGCAGCTTTCCGTGGCGCCGTGGGGGCCACGAGCAGTACTTC.

The V call is TRBV6-1, the J call TRBJ2-2; D may be TRBD2 (6 bases). The germline V gene has CDR1 MNHNS and CDR2 SASEGT. CDR3 length: 18 amino acids. V lost 2 bases, J lost 1 base, and 17 bases lay in between. The CDR3 DNA follows: TGTGCCAGCAGTGAACCGGGGAGGACGAAACGGAACACCGGGGAGCTGTTTTTT. Protein: CASSEPGRTKRNTGELFF.

CDR3: CASSVQGKETQYF. The CDR3 nucleotides are TGTGCCAGCAGCGTTCAGGGCAAAGAGACCCAGTACTTC. J is TRBJ2-5 and V is TRBV9; TRBD1 is a possible D gene (5 bases). Germline CDR1 reads SGDLS; CDR2 reads YYNGEE. The CDR3 spans 13 residues. V was cut by 2 bases and J by 3 bases, with 8 bases left in between. Variable domain in full (rest from reference TRBV9 and TRBJ2-5): DSGVTQTPKHLITATGQRVTLRCSPRSGDLSVYWYQQSLDQGLQFLIQYYNGEERAKGNILERFSAQQFPDLHSELNLSSLELGDSALYFCASSVQGKETQYFGPGTRLLVL.

This chain joins TRBV5-1 and TRBJ2-7; TRBD1 matches 10 bases. CDR1 and CDR2 from the germline V gene are SGHRS and YFSETQ. The CDR3 spans 14 residues. V lost 7 bases and J lost 4; bases outside the gene matches: 8. The CDR3 nucleotides are TGCGCCAGCGGTAGGGGGACAGGGGTTTACGAGCAGTACTTC. Translation: CASGRGTGVYEQYF. The full variable domain, with the rest looked up from reference TRBV5-1 and TRBJ2-7, is KAGVTQTPRYLIKTRGQQVTLSCSPISGHRSVSWYQQTPGQGLQFLFEYFSETQRNKGNFPGRFSGRQFSNSRSEMNVSTLELGDSALYLCASGRGTGVYEQYFGPGTRLTVT.

The V and J genes are TRBV29-1 and TRBJ2-2, with 9 bases identical to TRBD1. The V gene's germline CDR1 is SQVTM and CDR2 ANQGSEA. J was trimmed by 4 bases and V by 7 bases; bases with no gene match: 10. The CDR3 contains 15 residues. CDR3 sequence (DNA): TGCAGCGCCAGCGCGGGACAGGGATTCACCGGGGAGCTGTTTTTT. It encodes CSASAGQGFTGELFF.

The chain links TRBV14 to TRBJ1-2; D uncertain. From germline, CDR1 is SGHDN and CDR2 FVKESK. The CDR3 is 16 residues long. V was cut by 1 base and J by 0 bases, with 12 bases left in between. Here the CDR3 reads CASSQGGRPANYGYTF. The CDR3 nucleotides are TGTGCCAGCAGCCAAGGCGGGCGTCCCGCTAACTATGGCTACACCTTC. The whole variable domain, remainder taken from reference TRBV14 and TRBJ1-2, is EAGVTQFPSHSVIEKGQTVTLRCDPISGHDNLYWYRRVMGKEIKFLLHFVKESKQDESGMPNNRFLAERTGGTYSTLKVQPAELEDSGVYFCASSQGGRPANYGYTFGSGTRLTVV.

The chain links TRBV9 to TRBJ2-5; D perhaps matches TRBD2 (5 bases). Trimming left V 0 bases short and J 1 base short, with 13 bases between. Looked up from germline, CDR1 is SGDLS and CDR2 is YYNGEE. The CDR3 has 16 residues. The CDR3 is CASSVAGKAIQETQYF. The CDR3 DNA is TGTGCCAGCAGCGTAGCCGGGAAGGCTATCCAAGAGACCCAGTACTTC.

This clone was seen more than once but under ten times. V and J are TRBV2 and TRBJ2-1; a weak D match, TRBD2 (6 bases). This CDR3 has 14 amino acids. Germline V gene lookup returns CDR1 SNHLY and CDR2 FYNNEI. V shed 7 bases and J shed 7 bases, with 17 bases lying between them. The CDR3 here is CASTELREWNEQFF. The DNA for the CDR3 is TGTGCCAGCACCGAGCTACGGGAGTGGAATGAGCAGTTCTTC.

The genes are TRBV28 and TRBJ2-1; D possibly corresponds to TRBD2 (5 bases). V was trimmed by 3 bases and J by 2 bases, leaving 17 bases between them. The CDR3 runs 17 residues. Germline V lookup: CDR1 MDHEN, CDR2 SYDVKM. CDR3 protein: CASSFQVSAPPYNEQFF. The CDR3 DNA sequence: TGTGCCAGCAGTTTTCAGGTTAGCGCCCCGCCCTACAATGAGCAGTTCTTC.

This clone showed up just a few times. The chain is built from TRBV4-3 and TRBJ2-1, with 12 positions matching TRBD2. This CDR3 has 17 amino acids. V lost 1 base, J lost 5 bases, and 6 bases stayed unmatched. The germline V gene encodes CDR1 LGHNA and CDR2 YSLEER. The CDR3 here is CASSQGMRLAGDNEQFF. CDR3 in DNA: TGCGCCAGCAGCCAAGGAATGCGACTAGCGGGAGACAATGAGCAGTTCTTC.

The chain couples TRBV7-2 to TRBJ2-1; D not certain. The CDR3 consists of 15 residues. Germline assignment: CDR1 SGHTA and CDR2 FQGNSA. V was shortened by 6 bases and J by 4 bases, with 16 bases between the two germline ends. The CDR3 here is CASSPTLDTYNEQFF. CDR3 bases: TGTGCCAGCAGTCCGACCCTCGACACGTACAATGAGCAGTTCTTC.

The rearrangement links TRBV27 to TRBJ1-1; 8 bases line up with TRBD1. Germline loops: CDR1 MNHEY, CDR2 SMNVEV (reference sequence). Unmatched junction bases numbered 7, after V lost 3 bases and J lost 1 base. This CDR3 is built from 16 residues. CDR3 loop: CASSFRGRAKNTEAFF. The CDR3 DNA sequence: TGTGCCAGCAGTTTCAGGGGGCGGGCTAAGAACACTGAAGCTTTCTTT.

In nucleotides, the CDR3 is TGTGCCAGCAGTGACCGGGTGGGCTCCTACAATGAGCAGTTCTTC. Encoded protein: CASSDRVGSYNEQFF. The gene calls are TRBV6-4 and TRBJ2-1; unclear D gene. Germline CDR1 MRHNA, CDR2 SNTAGT. The V and J ends lost 2 bases and 0 bases respectively, with 8 bases between them. The CDR3 contains 15 residues.